This paragraph reports one TCR beta chain. In the same sample, other DNA sequences code for this CDR3. Study processing details: Reference gene primer amplification gave nucleated cell count estimates. TCRdb's copy holds only in-frame clones and misses some; the assay was immunoSEQ multiplex PCR. D and trimming come from the DNA, and the V and J calls and clone size come from that table. There are around 110,000 clones in the sample; 90% occur only once, and 1.8% lies in the top ten. CDR1 and CDR2 (germline): SEHNR, FQNEAQ (reference sequence). The CDR3 is 13 amino acids. The V gene end was trimmed by 5 bases and the J gene end by 8 bases; junction bases not matched to a gene: 6. The data are from a study of blood T cell repertoires in COVID-19. Study context: T cells, B-cell-depleted T cells, or PBMCs supplied cDNA or gDNA.

This chain uses TRBV7-9 with TRBJ1-2, with TRBD1 matching 9 bases. Sequencing was done on a sample of peripheral blood. This receptor was obtained from a human donor with active COVID-19. The donor label of this sample is uncertain. The CDR3 region has the DNA TGTGCCAGCAGCCTCGGACAGGGGTACGGCTACACCTTC. As protein: CASSLGQGYGYTF. The full variable domain, with the rest looked up from reference TRBV7-9 and TRBJ1-2, is DTGVSQNPRHKITKRGQNVTFRCDPISEHNRLYWYRQTLGQGPEFLTYFQNEAQLEKSRLLSDRFSAERPKGSFSTLEIQRTEQGDSAMYLCASSLGQGYGYTFGSGTRLTVV.